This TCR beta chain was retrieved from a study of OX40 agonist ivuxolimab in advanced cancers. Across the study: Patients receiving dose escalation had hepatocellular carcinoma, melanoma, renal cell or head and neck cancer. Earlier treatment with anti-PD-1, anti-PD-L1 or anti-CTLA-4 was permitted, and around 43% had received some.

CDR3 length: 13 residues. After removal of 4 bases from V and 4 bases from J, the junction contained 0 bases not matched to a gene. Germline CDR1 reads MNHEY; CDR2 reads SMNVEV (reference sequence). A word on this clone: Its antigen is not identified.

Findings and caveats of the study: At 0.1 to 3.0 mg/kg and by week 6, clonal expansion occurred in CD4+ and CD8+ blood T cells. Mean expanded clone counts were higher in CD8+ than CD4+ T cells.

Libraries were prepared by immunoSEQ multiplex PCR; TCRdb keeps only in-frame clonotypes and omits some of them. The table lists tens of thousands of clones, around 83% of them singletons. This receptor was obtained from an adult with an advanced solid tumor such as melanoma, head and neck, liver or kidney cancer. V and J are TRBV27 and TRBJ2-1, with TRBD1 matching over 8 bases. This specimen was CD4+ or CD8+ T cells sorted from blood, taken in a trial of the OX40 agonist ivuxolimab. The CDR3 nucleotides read TGTGCCAGCAGTTGGGACAGGTACAATGAGCAGTTCTTC. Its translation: CASSWDRYNEQFF.